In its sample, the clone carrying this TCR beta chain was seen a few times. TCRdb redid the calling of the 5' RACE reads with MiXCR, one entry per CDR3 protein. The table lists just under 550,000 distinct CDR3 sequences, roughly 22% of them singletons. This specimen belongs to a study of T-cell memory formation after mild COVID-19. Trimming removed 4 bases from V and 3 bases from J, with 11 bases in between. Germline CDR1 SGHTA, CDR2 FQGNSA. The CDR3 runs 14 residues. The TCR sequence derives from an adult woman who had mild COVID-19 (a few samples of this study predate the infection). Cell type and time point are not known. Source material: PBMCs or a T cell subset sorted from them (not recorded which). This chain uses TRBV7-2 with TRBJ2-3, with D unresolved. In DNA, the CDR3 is TGTGCCAGCAGCTCTGCATGGGGAACAGATACGCAGTATTTT. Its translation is CASSSAWGTDTQYF.